This T cell receptor beta chain is drawn from a study of blood T cell repertoires in COVID-19. Study information: The analysed material was cDNA or gDNA that came from T cells, B-cell-depleted T cells, or PBMCs.

Looked up from germline, CDR1 is MNHNS and CDR2 is SASEGT. The CDR3 has 14 residues. V lost 3 bases to trimming and J lost 2 bases, with 10 bases between them. Assay used: immunoSEQ multiplex PCR; TCRdb lists only in-frame clones, some missing. The repertoire consists of over 350,000 clones, with more than 80% occurring once and the leading ten covering almost 1.5%. V and J are TRBV6-1 and TRBJ1-2; no reliable D call. This sequence originates from a woman under 40 with active or convalescent COVID-19. The sequenced sample was peripheral blood. CDR3 region: CASSDPGANYGYTF. The CDR3, as DNA: TGTGCCAGCAGTGATCCGGGAGCGAACTATGGCTACACCTTC.